This entry is about one T cell receptor beta chain. These data are taken from a study of blood T cell repertoires in COVID-19. Clones were read by immunoSEQ multiplex PCR, and TCRdb kept only the in-frame ones, dropping some. The repertoire includes some 100,000 clones, 60% to 85% of them detected once, and approximately 5.6% sits in the top ten. V gave up 1 base and J gave up 1 base, with 11 bases separating them. The CDR3 contains 15 residues. The chain uses TRBV5-3 and TRBJ1-1; no clear D gene. TRBV5-3 is treated as an ORF (open reading frame) with a function not yet certain. Source material: peripheral blood. This TCR came from a man in his 70s with acute or convalescent COVID-19. As DNA, the CDR3 is TGTGCCAGAAGCTTGAATTTGAGGGAGAACACTGAAGCTTTCTTT. Amino acids: CARSLNLRENTEAFF.